This TCR beta chain was captured by sequencing in a study of T cell responses to AZD1222 COVID-19 vaccine (dated by TCRdb to the early 2020s). Turning to the overall study: A total of approximately 250 trial participants underwent TCR sequencing, of whom under 220 had received two doses of AZD1222 and roughly 26 had received two doses of the MenACWY control vaccine. Trial participants were enrolled by age into 18-55, 56-69 and 70-plus year subgroups, with roughly 150, 30 and 60 TCR-sequenced participants respectively.

In the paper's terms, the time point label means: about 28 days (+/-7) after the second vaccine dose. Because spike-specific TCR depth and breadth did not differ between the two schedules, AZD1222 recipients who got a second dose at roughly 4 weeks were pooled with those who got a second dose at roughly 12 weeks. Vaccinee samples were obtained from the UK trials COV001 and COV002, which included a single-blind randomized controlled phase 2/3 trial of AZD1222 (ChAdOx1 nCoV-19) in healthy adults. For TCRbeta chain sequencing, PBMC samples were collected from trial participants at day 0 and at day 28 after the second dose. The CDR3 regions of human TCRbeta chains were analyzed by immunosequencing. The study's processing was this. TCRs in the repertoires were compared against a reference library of SARS-CoV-2-specific TCRs that had been generated with the MIRA antigen-specificity platform. Breadth meant the fraction of unique TCRs that were SARS-CoV-2-associated, whereas depth meant the fraction of total T cells that were SARS-CoV-2-associated. Using the MIRA data, each spike-specific TCR was mapped to the spike region that the TCR reacts to and placed in a CD4 or CD8 class. Log10-transformed breadth and depth values were compared by one-way ANOVA with Sidak's multiple comparisons tests. What TCRdb holds here is the immuneACCESS table cut down to in-frame rearrangements. Part of the clones is not present; checked against another copy, under half of the missing clones reflect an unresolved V gene, and the others are unexplained. From that table come the V and J calls and clone size; the DNA was used to work out D and trimming. In all, the sample holds around 99,000 clones, and roughly nine tenths of those were seen once. The ten biggest clones cover approximately 4.8% of the sample.

In the germline V gene, CDR1 corresponds to MNHEY and CDR2 to SVGAGI. CDR3 length: 15 amino acids, cysteine to phenylalanine. CDR3 DNA is the only sequence kept; it has 45 bases, read in frame from the first base. Trimming takes 2 bases off V and 5 bases off J; junction bases not matched to a gene: 7. Results the study describes overall, beyond this receptor: The vaccine-associated CD4 TCRs covered the entire spike protein, and the dominant responses fell in regions 160-218 and 743-854. After two AZD1222 doses, both the breadth and the depth of spike-specific TCRs were significantly higher than at day 0 and than in MenACWY recipients. In the small 56-69-year group, the increase in depth fell short of significance, most likely because of low power. Reportedly, close to half of the unique spike-specific TCRs recognized epitopes lying outside the regions that are mutated in the B.1.351 and B.1.1.7 variants. Conclusions about previously exposed vaccinees were limited because only six AZD1222 recipients were SARS-CoV-2 seropositive at baseline. Because no day 14 peak-response samples were available, the repertoires could be characterized only after the peak T cell response. Most participants were white British and females outnumbered males, and the authors suggested that clonal diversity may have been underestimated.

Worth noting for this clone: What antigen it recognizes has not been identified. Per-base qualities were not stored, and no clone one base away is much larger.

This chain joins TRBV6-5 to TRBJ2-3, with 7 middle bases fitting TRBD1. The material was peripheral blood, obtained 28 days after the second AZD1222 dose. This sequence originates from an adult who received the AZD1222 COVID-19 vaccine. The CDR3 region: CASSYAGTDRDTQYF. The nucleotide sequence is given as TGTGCCAGCAGTTACGCTGGGACAGATAGAGATACGCAGTATTTT.